The clone carrying this TCR beta chain was seen a few times. Its specificity is unknown. V was trimmed by 2 bases and J by 5 bases, leaving 12 bases between them. This CDR3 spans 15 amino acids. Per germline, CDR1 LNHNV and CDR2 YYDKDF (reference sequence). Via MiXCR, TCRdb re-called the reads, giving one row per CDR3 protein. The sample records 150,000 or so distinct CDR3 sequences, less than 25% being singletons. The sample originates from a study of T cell repertoires in cytomegalovirus infection. Across the whole study: Indications of both CMV infection and matching HLA type were provided by public TCR beta signatures.

Study observations and caveats: Carriage of CMV together with the relevant HLA was identifiable through cumulative public TCR beta family frequency.

The receptor's source is a human donor in good health (CMV status not recorded). Some clones in this sample may be carry-over from other donors' samples. This chain links TRBV15 with TRBJ2-2, with D possibly matching TRBD1 (6 bases). Sequenced sample: PBMCs. The CDR3 is CATSRPLGQTGELFF. The CDR3 nucleotides read TGTGCCACCAGCAGACCCCTTGGACAGACCGGGGAGCTGTTTTTT.